This TCR beta chain came from a study of T cell responses to AZD1222 COVID-19 vaccine. General study points: Spike-wide vaccine-associated CD4 TCRs dominated at 160-218 and 743-854. Spike-specific TCR breadth and depth grew following two AZD1222 doses. Per reports, nearly half of all spike-specific TCRs target regions that are unmutated in variants. Donors were chiefly white British, with a greater number of females, and clonal diversity was perhaps underestimated.

Only in-frame clones appear in the TCRdb table, and some are missing; sequencing was by immunoSEQ multiplex PCR. The data hold 100,000 or so clones, with 90% observed a single time. Regarding this clone: Its target is unknown.

V dropped 5 bases and J dropped 3 bases, with 10 bases sitting between them. The CDR3 runs to 13 residues. Germline V gene lookup returns CDR1 SGHTA and CDR2 FQGNSA. The sequenced sample was peripheral blood, obtained on day 0 of AZD1222 vaccination. The source is an adult in good health. This rearrangement joins TRBV7-2 to TRBJ1-2; D unresolved. The CDR3 is CASSAIVDYGYTF. In nucleotides, the CDR3 is TGTGCCAGCAGCGCCATTGTAGACTATGGCTACACCTTC.